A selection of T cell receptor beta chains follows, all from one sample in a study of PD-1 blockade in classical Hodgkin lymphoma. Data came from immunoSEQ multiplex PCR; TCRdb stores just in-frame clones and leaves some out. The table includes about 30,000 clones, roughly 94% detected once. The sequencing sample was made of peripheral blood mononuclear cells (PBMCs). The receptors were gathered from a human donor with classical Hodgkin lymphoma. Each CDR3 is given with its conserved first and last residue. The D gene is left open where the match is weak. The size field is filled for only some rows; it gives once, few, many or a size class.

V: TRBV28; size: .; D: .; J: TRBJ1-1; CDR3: CASTPNEGKNTEAFF; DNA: TGTGCCAGCACTCCCAACGAGGGTAAGAACACTGAAGCTTTCTTT
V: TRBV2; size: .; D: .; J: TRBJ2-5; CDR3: CASSGNEETQYF; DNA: TGTGCCAGCTCAGGAAACGAAGAGACCCAGTACTTC
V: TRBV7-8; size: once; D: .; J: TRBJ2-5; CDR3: CASSLGGGAEEETQYF; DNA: TGTGCCAGCAGCTTAGGGGGCGGGGCAGAAGAAGAGACCCAGTACTTC
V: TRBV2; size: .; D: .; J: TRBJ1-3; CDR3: CASYRGIGNTIYF; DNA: TGTGCCAGCTACAGAGGGATCGGAAACACCATATATTTT
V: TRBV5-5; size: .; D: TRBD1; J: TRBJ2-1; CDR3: CASSKIRTGAGVEQFF; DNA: TGTGCCAGCAGCAAAATAAGGACAGGGGCCGGGGTTGAGCAGTTCTTC
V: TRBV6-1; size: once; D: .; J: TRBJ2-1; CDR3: CASSDHYGGYLDEQFF; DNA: TGTGCCAGCAGTGACCATTACGGGGGATATCTCGATGAGCAGTTCTTC
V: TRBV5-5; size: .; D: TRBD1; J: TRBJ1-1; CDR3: CASSLTGGWNTEAFF; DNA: TGTGCCAGCAGCCTCACAGGGGGTTGGAACACTGAAGCTTTCTTT
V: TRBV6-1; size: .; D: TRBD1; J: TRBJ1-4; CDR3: CASSVQDRAATNEKLFF; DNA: TGTGCCAGCAGTGTCCAGGACAGGGCGGCAACTAATGAAAAACTGTTTTTT
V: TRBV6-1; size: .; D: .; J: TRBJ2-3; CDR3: CASSNRVPGTDTQYF; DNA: TGTGCCAGCAGTAACAGGGTCCCGGGGACAGATACGCAGTATTTT
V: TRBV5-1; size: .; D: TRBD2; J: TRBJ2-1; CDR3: CASSLSASGGYNEQFF; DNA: TGCGCCAGCAGCTTGTCGGCTAGCGGAGGGTACAATGAGCAGTTCTTC
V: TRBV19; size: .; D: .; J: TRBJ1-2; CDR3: CASSINQGRVHTF; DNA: TGTGCCAGTAGTATAAACCAGGGGAGAGTCCACACCTTC
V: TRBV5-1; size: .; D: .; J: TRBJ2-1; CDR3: CASSTMLYNEQFF; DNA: TGCGCCAGCAGCACGATGCTATACAATGAGCAGTTCTTC
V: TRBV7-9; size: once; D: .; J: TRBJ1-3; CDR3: CASSRSQDGPRGNTIYF; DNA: TGTGCCAGCAGCCGTTCTCAAGACGGGCCGAGGGGAAACACCATATATTTT
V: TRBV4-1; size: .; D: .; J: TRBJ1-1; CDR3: CASSLRGPGSNTEAFF; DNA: TGCGCCAGCAGCCTCCGGGGTCCAGGGTCGAACACTGAAGCTTTCTTT
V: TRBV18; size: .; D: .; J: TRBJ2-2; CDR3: CASPPKQGITGELFF; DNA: TGTGCCAGCCCCCCCAAGCAAGGGATCACCGGGGAGCTGTTTTTT
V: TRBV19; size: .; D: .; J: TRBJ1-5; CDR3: CASSAQPGGQPQHF; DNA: TGTGCCAGTAGTGCCCAACCGGGGGGTCAGCCCCAGCATTTT
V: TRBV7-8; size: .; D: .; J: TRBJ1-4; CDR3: CASSLVEGKLFF; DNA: TGTGCCAGCAGCTTAGTGGAGGGAAAACTGTTTTTT
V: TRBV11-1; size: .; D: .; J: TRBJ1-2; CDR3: CASSLDADWGNGYTF; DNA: TGTGCCAGCAGCTTAGACGCGGACTGGGGTAATGGCTACACCTTC
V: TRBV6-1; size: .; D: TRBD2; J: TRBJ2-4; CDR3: CASSEGLATKNIQYF; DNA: TGTGCCAGCAGTGAGGGACTAGCCACCAAAAACATTCAGTACTTC
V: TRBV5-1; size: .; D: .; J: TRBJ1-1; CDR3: CASSLQGLGATEAFF; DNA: TGCGCCAGCAGCTTACAGGGACTGGGGGCCACTGAAGCTTTCTTT
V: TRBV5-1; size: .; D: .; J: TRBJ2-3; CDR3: CASSFARVNTDTQYF; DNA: TGCGCCAGCAGCTTTGCGAGAGTGAACACAGATACGCAGTATTTT
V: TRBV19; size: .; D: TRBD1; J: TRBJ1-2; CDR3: CASSIRDRVGGRDGYTF; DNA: TGTGCCAGTAGTATCAGGGACAGGGTTGGTGGTCGTGATGGCTACACCTTC
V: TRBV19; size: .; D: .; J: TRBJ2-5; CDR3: CASSTLEKDQETQYF; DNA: TGTGCCAGTAGTACCCTAGAGAAGGACCAAGAGACCCAGTACTTC
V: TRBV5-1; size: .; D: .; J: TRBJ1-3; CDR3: CASSPDSKPGNTIYF; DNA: TGCGCCAGCAGCCCCGACAGTAAACCTGGAAACACCATATATTTT
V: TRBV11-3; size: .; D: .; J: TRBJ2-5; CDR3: CASSPQGRETQYF; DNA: TGTGCCAGCAGCCCACAAGGAAGGGAGACCCAGTACTTC
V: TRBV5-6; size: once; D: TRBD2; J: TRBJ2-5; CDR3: CASSFSGVQETQYF; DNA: TGTGCCAGCAGCTTTAGCGGGGTCCAAGAGACCCAGTACTTC
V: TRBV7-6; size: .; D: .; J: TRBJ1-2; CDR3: CASSPRAVARANYGYTF; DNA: TGTGCCAGCAGTCCAAGGGCGGTGGCCAGAGCTAACTATGGCTACACCTTC
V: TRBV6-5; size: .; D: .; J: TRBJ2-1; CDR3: CASSYSKQYNEQFF; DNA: TGTGCCAGCAGTTACTCGAAACAGTACAATGAGCAGTTCTTC
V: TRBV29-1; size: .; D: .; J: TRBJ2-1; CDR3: CSVEVGDTSYNEQFF; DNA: TGCAGCGTTGAGGTTGGGGACACCTCCTACAATGAGCAGTTCTTC
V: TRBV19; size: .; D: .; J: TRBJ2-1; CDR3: CASSIPDRDYNEQFF; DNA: TGTGCCAGTAGTATCCCGGACAGAGACTACAATGAGCAGTTCTTC
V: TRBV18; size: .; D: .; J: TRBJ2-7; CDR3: CASSPPLIRADSYEQYF; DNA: TGTGCCAGCTCACCACCTCTGATCCGGGCCGACTCCTACGAGCAGTACTTC
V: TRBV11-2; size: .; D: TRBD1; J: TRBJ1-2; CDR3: CASSLDLGGAVFRGYTF; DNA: TGTGCCAGCAGCTTAGATCTAGGGGGCGCCGTCTTTCGTGGCTACACCTTC
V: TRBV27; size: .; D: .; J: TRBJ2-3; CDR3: CASSWARGGDTQYF; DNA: TGTGCCAGCAGTTGGGCCAGGGGAGGTGATACGCAGTATTTT
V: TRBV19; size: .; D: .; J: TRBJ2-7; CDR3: CASPLIRQYF; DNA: TGTGCCAGTCCTCTAATACGGCAGTACTTC
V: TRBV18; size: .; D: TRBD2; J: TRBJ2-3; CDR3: CASSPGLGTDTQYF; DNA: TGTGCCAGCTCACCGGGACTAGGCACAGATACGCAGTATTTT
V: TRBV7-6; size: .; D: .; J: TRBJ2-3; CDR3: CASSLGGPTDTQYF; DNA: TGTGCCAGCAGCTTAGGGGGCCCTACAGATACGCAGTATTTT
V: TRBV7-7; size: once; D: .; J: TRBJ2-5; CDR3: CASSRTRQETQYF; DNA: TGTGCCAGCAGCCGGACACGCCAAGAGACCCAGTACTTC
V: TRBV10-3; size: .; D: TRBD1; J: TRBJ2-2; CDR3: CAISDRGQGGTGELFF; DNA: TGTGCCATCAGTGACCGGGGACAGGGCGGGACCGGGGAGCTGTTTTTT
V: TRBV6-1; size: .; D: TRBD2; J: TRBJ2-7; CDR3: CASSEALPRGGGREQYF; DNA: TGTGCCAGCAGTGAAGCGCTTCCACGGGGCGGCGGGAGAGAGCAGTACTTC
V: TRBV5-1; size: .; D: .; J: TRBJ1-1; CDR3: CASSLSGGDGTEAFF; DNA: TGCGCCAGCAGCTTGAGTGGGGGCGACGGGACTGAAGCTTTCTTT
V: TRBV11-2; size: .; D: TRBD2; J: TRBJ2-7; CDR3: CASSLLAGNYEQYF; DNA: TGTGCCAGCAGCCTCCTAGCGGGAAATTACGAGCAGTACTTC
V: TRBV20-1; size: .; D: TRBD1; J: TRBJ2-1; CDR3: CRGDRYNEQFF; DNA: TGCAGGGGGGACAGGTACAATGAGCAGTTCTTC
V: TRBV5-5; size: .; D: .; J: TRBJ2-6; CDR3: CASSSEPLPGGANVLTF; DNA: TGTGCCAGCAGCTCAGAACCCCTGCCGGGAGGGGCCAACGTCCTGACTTTC
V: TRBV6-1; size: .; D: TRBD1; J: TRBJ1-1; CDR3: CASSSLPGGGTEAFF; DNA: TGTGCCAGCAGTTCCCTACCAGGGGGAGGAACTGAAGCTTTCTTT
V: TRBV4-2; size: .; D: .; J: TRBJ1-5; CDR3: CASSQDIGAAQPQHF; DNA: TGTGCCAGCAGCCAAGATATCGGGGCGGCTCAGCCCCAGCATTTT
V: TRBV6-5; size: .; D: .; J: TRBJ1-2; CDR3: CASRDSNYGYTF; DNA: TGTGCCAGCAGGGACAGCAACTATGGCTACACCTTC
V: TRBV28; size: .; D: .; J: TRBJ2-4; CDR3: CASSPRSWGFGDIQYF; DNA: TGTGCCAGCAGTCCAAGGTCGTGGGGGTTCGGTGACATTCAGTACTTC
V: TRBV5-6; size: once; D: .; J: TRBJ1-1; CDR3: CASSFSRNTEAFF; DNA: TGTGCCAGCAGCTTCTCAAGAAACACTGAAGCTTTCTTT
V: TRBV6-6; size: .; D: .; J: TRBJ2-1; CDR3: CASRQPNNEQFF; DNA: TGTGCCAGCAGGCAGCCGAACAATGAGCAGTTCTTC
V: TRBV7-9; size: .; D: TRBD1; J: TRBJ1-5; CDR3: CASSLGQGAVEQPQHF; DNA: TGTGCCAGCAGCTTGGGACAGGGGGCTGTCGAACAGCCCCAGCATTTT
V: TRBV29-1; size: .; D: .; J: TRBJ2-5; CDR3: CSVVMAAAETQYF; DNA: TGCAGCGTTGTGATGGCAGCCGCGGAGACCCAGTACTTC
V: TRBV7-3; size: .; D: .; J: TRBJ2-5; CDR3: CASSSLGAPGETQYF; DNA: TGTGCCAGCAGCTCCCTGGGGGCCCCGGGGGAGACCCAGTACTTC
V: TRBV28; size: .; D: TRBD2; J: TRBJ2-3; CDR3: CASPPIISGRGASTDTQYF; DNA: TGTGCCAGCCCTCCTATTATTAGCGGGAGAGGGGCTAGCACAGATACGCAGTATTTT
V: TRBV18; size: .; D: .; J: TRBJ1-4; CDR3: CASSPRGAQEKLFF; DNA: TGTGCCAGCTCACCACGGGGGGCTCAGGAAAAACTGTTTTTT
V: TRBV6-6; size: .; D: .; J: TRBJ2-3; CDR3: CASSSHLSTDTQYF; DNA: TGTGCCAGCAGTTCCCACCTTAGCACAGATACGCAGTATTTT
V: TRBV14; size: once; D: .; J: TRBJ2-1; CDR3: CASSQNRDHNEQFF; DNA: TGTGCCAGCAGCCAAAATCGGGACCACAATGAGCAGTTCTTC
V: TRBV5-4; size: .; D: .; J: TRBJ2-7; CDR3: CASSRLGGRQYF; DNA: TGTGCCAGCAGCCGGTTAGGTGGAAGGCAGTACTTC